A selection of T cell receptor beta chains follows, all from one sample in a study of shared clonotypes between healthy human individuals. Repertoires were generated with immunoSEQ multiplex PCR, while TCRdb's copy carries only in-frame clones and drops some. This table holds about 2.4 million clones, roughly 93% found once. The sample consisted of naive CD4+ T cells from PBMCs. These receptors were collected from a young man in good health. Some clones in this sample may be carry-over from other donors' samples. CDR3s include the opening cysteine and the closing phenylalanine or tryptophan. A D gene is named only where the DNA matches it firmly. Expanded clones are given a class, and other clones once, few, many or no size at all.

D gene	V gene	J gene	clone size	CDR3 protein	CDR3 DNA
NA	TRBV11-2	TRBJ2-5	NA	CASSPRKAGLETQYF	TGTGCCAGCAGCCCCCGGAAGGCAGGGTTAGAGACCCAGTACTTC
NA	TRBV28	TRBJ2-7	NA	CATGRQPYEQYF	TGTGCCACGGGAAGGCAACCCTACGAGCAGTACTTC
TRBD1	TRBV11-1	TRBJ2-7	once	CASSLAVDRAYEQYF	TGTGCCAGCAGCTTAGCGGTGGACAGGGCCTACGAGCAGTACTTC
NA	TRBV6-5	TRBJ1-1	NA	CASSEAGEAFF	TGTGCCAGCAGTGAAGCCGGGGAAGCTTTCTTT
TRBD1	TRBV29-1	TRBJ1-1	few	CSAGQGMNTEAFF	TGCAGCGCAGGACAGGGTATGAACACTGAAGCTTTCTTT
TRBD2	TRBV28	TRBJ2-1	NA	CASRGAGPHSYNEQFF	TGTGCCAGCAGAGGAGCGGGACCTCACTCCTACAATGAGCAGTTCTTC
TRBD1	TRBV2	TRBJ1-3	NA	CASGTGGPGNTIYF	TGTGCCAGCGGGACAGGGGGCCCTGGAAACACCATATATTTT
NA	TRBV10-2	TRBJ1-2	NA	CASSEWSSNGNYGYTF	TGCGCCAGCAGTGAGTGGTCTTCTAATGGTAACTATGGCTACACCTTC
NA	TRBV19	TRBJ1-2	NA	CASSREANYGYTF	TGTGCCAGTAGCAGGGAAGCAAACTATGGCTACACCTTC
NA	TRBV2	TRBJ2-7	NA	CASRDHDSNYEQYF	TGTGCCAGCAGAGACCATGACAGTAACTACGAGCAGTACTTC
TRBD2	TRBV5-1	TRBJ2-5	once	CASSLASGKETQYF	TGCGCCAGCAGCTTGGCGAGCGGGAAGGAGACCCAGTACTTC
NA	TRBV28	TRBJ1-2	few	CASSPQIGYTF	TGTGCCAGCAGTCCTCAGATTGGCTACACCTTC
NA	TRBV20-1	TRBJ2-7	NA	CSARDRSEQYF	TGCAGTGCTAGAGATAGGAGCGAGCAGTACTTC
NA	TRBV14	TRBJ2-2	NA	CASSQRALSGTGELFF	TGTGCCAGCAGCCAACGGGCCCTGTCGGGCACCGGGGAGCTGTTTTTT
NA	TRBV18	TRBJ2-7	NA	CASSPNRDGPYEQYF	TGTGCCAGCTCACCAAACCGGGACGGGCCCTACGAGCAGTACTTC
TRBD1	TRBV7-9	TRBJ1-1	once	CASSSRDRVNTEAFF	TGTGCCAGCAGCTCCCGGGACAGGGTTAACACTGAAGCTTTCTTT
NA	TRBV9	TRBJ2-1	NA	CASSVAPGVAYNEQFF	TGTGCCAGCAGCGTAGCACCGGGAGTAGCCTACAATGAGCAGTTCTTC
TRBD1	TRBV5-1	TRBJ1-2	once	CASHAAAGTGLPYGYTF	TGCGCCAGTCATGCGGCGGCAGGGACAGGGCTCCCCTATGGCTACACCTTC
NA	TRBV4-1	TRBJ2-7	NA	CASSHPPEGSRDSSYEQYF	TGCGCCAGCAGCCACCCCCCCGAGGGGTCCAGGGATAGCTCCTACGAGCAGTACTTC
NA	TRBV7-6	TRBJ2-1	NA	CASSPYTGYNEQFF	TGTGCCAGCAGCCCATATACAGGTTACAATGAGCAGTTCTTC
NA	TRBV15	TRBJ2-3	NA	CATSPRSQVIDTQYF	TGTGCCACCAGCCCCCGGAGCCAGGTTATCGATACGCAGTATTTT
NA	TRBV11-2	TRBJ2-7	NA	CASSLVVSTYEQYF	TGTGCCAGCAGCTTAGTAGTGTCTACCTACGAGCAGTACTTC
NA	TRBV9	TRBJ1-2	NA	CASSVYPLSSYTF	TGTGCCAGCAGCGTATACCCCTTATCGAGCTACACCTTC